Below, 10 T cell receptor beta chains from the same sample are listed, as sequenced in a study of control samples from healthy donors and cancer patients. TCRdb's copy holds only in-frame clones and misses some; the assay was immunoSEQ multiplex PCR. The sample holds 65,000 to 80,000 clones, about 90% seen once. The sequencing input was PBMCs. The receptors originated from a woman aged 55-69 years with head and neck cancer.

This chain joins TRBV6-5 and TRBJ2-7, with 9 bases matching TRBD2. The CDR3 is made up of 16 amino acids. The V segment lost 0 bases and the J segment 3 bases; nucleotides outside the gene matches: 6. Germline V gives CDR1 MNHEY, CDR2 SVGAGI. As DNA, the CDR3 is TGTGCCAGCAGTTACTCACTAGCGGGTCGATACTACGAGCAGTACTTC. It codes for CASSYSLAGRYYEQYF.

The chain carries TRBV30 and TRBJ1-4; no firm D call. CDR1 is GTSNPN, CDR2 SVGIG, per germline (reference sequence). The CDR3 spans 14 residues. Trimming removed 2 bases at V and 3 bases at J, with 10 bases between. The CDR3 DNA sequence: TGTGCCTGGAGTACCAGGTTCGCTAATGAAAAACTGTTTTTT. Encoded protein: CAWSTRFANEKLFF.

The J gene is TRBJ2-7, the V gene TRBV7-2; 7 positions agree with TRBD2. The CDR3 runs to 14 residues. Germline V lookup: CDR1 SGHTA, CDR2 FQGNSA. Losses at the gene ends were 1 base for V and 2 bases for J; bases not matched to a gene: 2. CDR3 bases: TGTGCCAGCAGCTTAGGGCTAGCGGCCTACGAGCAGTACTTC. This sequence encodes CASSLGLAAYEQYF.

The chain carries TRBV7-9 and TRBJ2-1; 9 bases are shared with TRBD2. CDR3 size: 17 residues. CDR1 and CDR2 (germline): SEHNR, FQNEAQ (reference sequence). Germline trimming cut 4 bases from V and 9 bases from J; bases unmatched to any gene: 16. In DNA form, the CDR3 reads TGTGCCAGCAGCTCGCGGGAGGGGAGGGTGGTTAATACTGAGCAGTTCTTC. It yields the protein CASSSREGRVVNTEQFF.

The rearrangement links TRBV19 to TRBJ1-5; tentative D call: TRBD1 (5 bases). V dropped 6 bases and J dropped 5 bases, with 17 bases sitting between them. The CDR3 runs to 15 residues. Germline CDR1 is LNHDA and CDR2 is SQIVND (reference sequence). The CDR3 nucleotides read TGTGCCAGTAGACCCGCGGGACGTCGGGATCAGCCCCAGCATTTT. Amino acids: CASRPAGRRDQPQHF. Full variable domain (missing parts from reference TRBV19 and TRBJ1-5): DGGITQSPKYLFRKEGQNVTLSCEQNLNHDAMYWYRQDPGQGLRLIYYSQIVNDFQKGDIAEGYSVSREKKESFPLTVTSAQKNPTAFYLCASRPAGRRDQPQHFGDGTRLSIL.

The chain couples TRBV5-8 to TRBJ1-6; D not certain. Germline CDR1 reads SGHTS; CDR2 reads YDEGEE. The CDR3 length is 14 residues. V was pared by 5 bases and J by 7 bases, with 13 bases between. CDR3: CASRSLSGNSPLHF. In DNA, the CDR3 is TGTGCCAGCAGAAGCTTATCCGGGAATTCACCCCTCCACTTT.

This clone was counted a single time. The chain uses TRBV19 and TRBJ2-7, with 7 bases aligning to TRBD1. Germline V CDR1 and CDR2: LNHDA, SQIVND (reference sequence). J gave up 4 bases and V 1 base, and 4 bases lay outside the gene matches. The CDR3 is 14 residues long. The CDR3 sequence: CASSIVAGGYEQYF. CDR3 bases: TGTGCCAGTAGTATAGTCGCAGGGGGTTACGAGCAGTACTTC.

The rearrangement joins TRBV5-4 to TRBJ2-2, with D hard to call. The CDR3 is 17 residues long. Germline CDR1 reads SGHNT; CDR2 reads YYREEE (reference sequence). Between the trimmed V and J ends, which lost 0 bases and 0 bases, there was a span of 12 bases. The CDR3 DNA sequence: TGTGCCAGCAGCTTGGAGATAGCAGTTCCGAACACCGGGGAGCTGTTTTTT. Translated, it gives CASSLEIAVPNTGELFF.

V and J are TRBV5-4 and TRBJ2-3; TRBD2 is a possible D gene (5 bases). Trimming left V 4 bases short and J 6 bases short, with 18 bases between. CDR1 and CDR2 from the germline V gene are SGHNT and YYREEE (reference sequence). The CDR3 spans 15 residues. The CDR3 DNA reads TGTGCCAGCAGCCGCGCTAGCCTAGAATCCGATACGCAGTATTTT. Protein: CASSRASLESDTQYF.

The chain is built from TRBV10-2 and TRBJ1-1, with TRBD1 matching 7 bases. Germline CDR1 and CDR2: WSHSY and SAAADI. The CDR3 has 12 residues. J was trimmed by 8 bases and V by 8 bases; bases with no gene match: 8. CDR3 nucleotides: TGCGCCAGCGAGGGGGGACAGAAGGAAGCTTTCTTT. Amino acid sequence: CASEGGQKEAFF.